Sequencing of this T cell receptor (beta chain) was carried out in a study of blood T cell repertoires in COVID-19. Study overall: Nucleic acid was either cDNA or gDNA, and it came from T cells, B-cell-depleted T cells, or PBMCs.

Sequencing used immunoSEQ multiplex PCR; TCRdb keeps in-frame clones, though not all of them. The sample carries tens of thousands of clones, approximately 84% recorded once. Patients from Seattle were sampled longitudinally, starting during active infection. Deletions cut 0 bases from V and 10 bases from J, with 19 bases between. The CDR3 contains 17 residues. Germline loops: CDR1 SGHTA, CDR2 FQGTGA. This rearrangement joins TRBV7-3 to TRBJ1-6, with D possibly being TRBD1 (6 bases). This TCR came from an elderly man with COVID-19, enrolled during active disease. Sequenced material: peripheral blood. The CDR3 protein is CASSLTGGQERGSPLHF. The CDR3 region has the DNA TGTGCCAGCAGCTTAACCGGGGGGCAGGAGAGGGGCTCACCCCTCCACTTT.